One and the same sample provided the 29 T cell receptor beta chains below, sequenced in a study of blood T cell repertoires in COVID-19. Sequencing was performed with immunoSEQ multiplex PCR; in TCRdb, only in-frame clones are kept and a portion is missing. The sample lists around 360,000 clones; about 90% were seen once. The sequenced sample consisted of PBMCs or T cells enriched from blood (not recorded which). All receptors derive from a woman aged 30 to 39 who had recovered from COVID-19.

The chain links TRBV7-2 to TRBJ2-3; the D gene is possibly TRBD2 (6 bases). The CDR3 consists of 14 residues. Per the germline V gene, CDR1 is SGHTA and CDR2 is FQGNSA. V was clipped by 2 bases and J by 3 bases, with 9 bases between them. CDR3 amino acids: CASSLREVTDTQYF. The CDR3 nucleotides are TGTGCCAGCAGCTTAAGGGAGGTAACAGATACGCAGTATTTT. Combining the CDR3 with reference TRBV7-2 and TRBJ2-3 gives the whole variable domain GAGVSQSPSNKVTEKGKDVELRCDPISGHTALYWYRQSLGQGLEFLIYFQGNSAPDKSGLPSDRFSAERTGGSVSTLTIQRTQQEDSAVYLCASSLREVTDTQYFGPGTRLTVL.

The V call is TRBV6-2 or TRBV6-3, the J call TRBJ2-2; the D is unclear. The germline V and J ends were trimmed by 0 bases and 6 bases, with 11 bases remaining between them. This CDR3 has 15 residues. The germline V gene has CDR1 MNHEY and CDR2 SVGEGT. The CDR3 loop is CASSYSIAGPGELFF. CDR3 bases: TGTGCCAGCAGTTACTCGATCGCCGGTCCCGGGGAGCTGTTTTTT.

The genes are TRBV10-3 and TRBJ1-2, with 9 bases matching TRBD1. Germline V CDR1 and CDR2: ENHRY, SYGVKD. The CDR3 length is 17 residues. Germline trimming cut 3 bases from V and 4 bases from J; bases unmatched to any gene: 12. DNA for the CDR3: TGTGCCATCAGTGAAAATTTGGGACAGGGCTTTGGCTATGGCTACACCTTC. Its translation is CAISENLGQGFGYGYTF.

The rearrangement links TRBV30 to TRBJ1-2; no reliable D call. Germline assignment: CDR1 GTSNPN and CDR2 SVGIG (reference sequence). The CDR3 totals 16 residues. The germline V and J ends were trimmed by 4 bases and 8 bases, with 26 bases remaining between them. In DNA form, the CDR3 reads TGTGCCTGGAAGTCGCAAGGTCTTACGATGACACGAGGCTACACCTTC. This gives the protein CAWKSQGLTMTRGYTF.

The gene calls are TRBV27 and TRBJ2-7; 7 nucleotides align to TRBD1. The CDR3 contains 12 residues. V trimming: 5 bases; J trimming: 7 bases; junction bases outside the gene matches: 5. CDR1 and CDR2 from the germline V gene are MNHEY and SMNVEV (reference sequence). The CDR3 loop reads CASSPETGEQYF. The CDR3 DNA reads TGTGCCAGCAGTCCGGAGACAGGGGAGCAGTACTTC.

The chain is built from TRBV15 and TRBJ2-1; 7 nucleotides align to TRBD2. V gave up 1 base and J gave up 5 bases; unmatched junction bases: 5. The CDR3 has 15 residues. Germline-derived CDR1 and CDR2 are LNHNV and YYDKDF (reference sequence). CDR3 sequence: CATSRATSWDNEQFF. In DNA, the CDR3 is TGTGCCACCAGCAGAGCGACTAGCTGGGACAATGAGCAGTTCTTC.

CDR3 sequence reads: CASSAKGSPGGVQPQHF. The CDR3 bases are TGTGCCAGCAGTGCTAAAGGTTCTCCCGGGGGGGTTCAGCCCCAGCATTTT. This chain links TRBV2 with TRBJ1-5; perhaps TRBD1 as D (5 bases). V was pared by 4 bases and J by 6 bases, with 22 bases between. The CDR3 is 17 amino acids. CDR1 and CDR2 (germline): SNHLY, FYNNEI.

The V gene is TRBV19, the J gene TRBJ1-1; no reliable D call. Trimming stripped 3 bases from V and 0 bases from J, with 5 bases between. Germline V lookup: CDR1 LNHDA, CDR2 SQIVND (reference sequence). CDR3 size: 13 residues. This CDR3 is CASSMGMNTEAFF. CDR3 sequence (DNA): TGTGCCAGTAGTATGGGCATGAACACTGAAGCTTTCTTT.

Many counts were recorded for this clone. The chain combines TRBV7-2 with TRBJ1-3; 9 bases match TRBD1. The CDR3 length is 17 residues. The germline CDR1 and CDR2 sequences are SGHTA and FQGNSA. The J segment lost 0 bases and the V segment lost 5 bases, leaving 8 bases of the junction unmatched. CDR3 nucleotide sequence: TGTGCCAGCAGCCCGGGACAGGGCCTCTCCTCTGGAAACACCATATATTTT. This sequence encodes CASSPGQGLSSGNTIYF.

J is TRBJ2-3 and V is TRBV2, with 7 bases fitting TRBD2. Germline CDR1 and CDR2: SNHLY and FYNNEI. Trimming at V came to 9 bases and at J to 2 bases, leaving 5 bases not matched to a gene. CDR3 length: 13 amino acids. The CDR3 nucleotides read TGTGCCAGTAGCAGGGACTACACAGATACGCAGTATTTT. The encoded protein is CASSRDYTDTQYF.

The V gene is TRBV28, the J gene TRBJ2-7; D unresolved. Germline V gene lookup returns CDR1 MDHEN and CDR2 SYDVKM. The CDR3 runs 13 residues. Trimming took 2 bases from V and 4 from J, leaving 9 bases between them. The CDR3, as DNA: TGTGCCAGCAGTTTAGCTAAACTATACGAGCAGTACTTC. This sequence encodes CASSLAKLYEQYF.

The V gene is TRBV5-1, the J gene TRBJ1-2, with D possibly being TRBD1 (5 bases). The V and J ends lost 0 bases and 7 bases respectively, with 13 bases between them. The CDR3 spans 14 residues. The germline V gene has CDR1 SGHRS and CDR2 YFSETQ. CDR3 amino acids: CASSLAVGAPGYTF. In DNA, the CDR3 is TGCGCCAGCAGCTTGGCGGTAGGGGCTCCTGGCTACACCTTC.

This chain connects TRBV2 to TRBJ2-2, with D maybe TRBD1 (6 bases). Germline V gene lookup returns CDR1 SNHLY and CDR2 FYNNEI. The CDR3 contains 13 residues. Trimming shortened V by 11 bases and J by 1 base, and 11 bases separated the two germline ends. In nucleotides, the CDR3 is TGTGCCGCGCTACAGGGGAACACCGGGGAGCTGTTTTTT. It codes for CAALQGNTGELFF.

The chain combines TRBV4-1 with TRBJ1-2; a weak D match, TRBD1 (5 bases). The CDR3 is made up of 17 amino acids. Deletions cut 0 bases from V and 3 bases from J, with 17 bases between. Per the germline V gene, CDR1 is MGHRA and CDR2 is YSYEKL. The CDR3 region is CASSQDAPKGRDYGYTF. The CDR3 nucleotides are TGCGCCAGCAGCCAAGATGCCCCCAAGGGGCGCGACTATGGCTACACCTTC.

The table lists this clone with a count of one. J is TRBJ2-1 and V is TRBV15, with D tentatively TRBD2 (5 bases). This CDR3 is built from 14 residues. Germline values: CDR1 LNHNV, CDR2 YYDKDF (reference sequence). Trimming left V 2 bases short and J 8 bases short, with 13 bases between. DNA of the CDR3: TGTGCCACCAGCAGATACCCGCGGGTGGATGAGCAGTTCTTC. Translating gives CATSRYPRVDEQFF.

This chain joins TRBV4-1 and TRBJ2-2, with D unresolved. Germline V gene sequence: CDR1 MGHRA, CDR2 YSYEKL. The CDR3 contains 15 residues. V lost 0 bases to trimming and J lost 1 base, with 6 bases between them. This CDR3 is CASSQDSGNTGELFF. For the CDR3, the DNA is TGCGCCAGCAGCCAAGACTCGGGGAACACCGGGGAGCTGTTTTTT.

This chain's CDR3 is CASSVAIAASTDTQYF. Here the CDR3 DNA reads TGTGCCAGCAGCGTAGCCATAGCGGCTAGCACAGATACGCAGTATTTT. The chain employs TRBV9 and TRBJ2-3; D is possibly TRBD2 (6 bases). V lost 0 bases and J 0 bases, leaving 11 bases between the germline ends. The V gene's germline CDR1 is SGDLS and CDR2 YYNGEE. This CDR3 has 16 residues. Complete variable domain (other parts from reference TRBV9 and TRBJ2-3): DSGVTQTPKHLITATGQRVTLRCSPRSGDLSVYWYQQSLDQGLQFLIQYYNGEERAKGNILERFSAQQFPDLHSELNLSSLELGDSALYFCASSVAIAASTDTQYFGPGTRLTVL.

This chain joins TRBV11-1 and TRBJ1-2; 7 nucleotides match TRBD1. V trimming: 4 bases; J trimming: 0 bases; junction bases outside the gene matches: 8. CDR3 length: 16 amino acids. CDR1 SGHAT and CDR2 FQDESV come from the germline V gene (reference sequence). The CDR3: CASSSRQGTANYGYTF. DNA for the CDR3: TGTGCCAGCAGCTCACGACAGGGCACCGCTAACTATGGCTACACCTTC.

J is TRBJ2-7 and V is TRBV11-2; weak D call: TRBD2 (6 bases). This CDR3 is built from 14 residues. V lost 3 bases to trimming and J lost 3 bases, with 12 bases between them. Germline CDR1 SGHAT, CDR2 FQNNGV. The DNA of the CDR3 is TGTGCCAGCAGCTTCACCGGGACTGACTACGAGCAGTACTTC. It yields the protein CASSFTGTDYEQYF.

This clone was recorded a few times. The rearrangement uses TRBV5-1 and TRBJ1-2; 7 bases fit TRBD1. The CDR3 has 15 amino acids. V trimming: 7 bases; J trimming: 0 bases; junction bases outside the gene matches: 9. CDR1 and CDR2 (germline): SGHRS, YFSETQ. DNA for the CDR3: TGCGCCAGCGCGGTAGGGGGCTCGGCTAACTATGGCTACACCTTC. It encodes CASAVGGSANYGYTF. The full variable domain, rest sourced from reference TRBV5-1 and TRBJ1-2, is KAGVTQTPRYLIKTRGQQVTLSCSPISGHRSVSWYQQTPGQGLQFLFEYFSETQRNKGNFPGRFSGRQFSNSRSEMNVSTLELGDSALYLCASAVGGSANYGYTFGSGTRLTVV.

The chain couples TRBV18 to TRBJ1-2; tentative D call: TRBD1 (6 bases). V was trimmed by 2 bases and J by 6 bases, leaving 13 bases between them. Germline V gene sequence: CDR1 KGHSH, CDR2 LQKENI. The CDR3 runs to 14 residues. CDR3 nucleotide sequence: TGTGCCAGCTCACCAACGACAGGCTACGATGGCTACACCTTC. It yields the protein CASSPTTGYDGYTF.

This clone was detected only a few times. CDR3 bases: TGTGCCAGCAGCTTAGTTCGGTTAGGGGCGGGAGCTTCCTACGAGCAGTACTTC. Its protein product is CASSLVRLGAGASYEQYF. The chain carries TRBV11-3 and TRBJ2-7; 7 nucleotides line up with TRBD2. Trimming removed 1 base from V and 1 base from J; junction bases left unmatched: 13. This CDR3 comprises 18 residues. Germline V gene sequence: CDR1 SGHNT, CDR2 YENEEA.

The chain employs TRBV18 and TRBJ1-1; D is uncertain. The CDR3 consists of 14 residues. Germline V gene data show CDR1 as KGHSH and CDR2 as LQKENI. Trimming cost V 5 bases and J 3 bases, with 13 bases left between them. The CDR3 reads CASSTKVRDTEAFF. The CDR3 nucleotides read TGTGCCAGCTCAACAAAGGTTCGGGACACTGAAGCTTTCTTT.

The rearrangement links TRBV6-5 to TRBJ1-2, with D tentatively TRBD1 (5 bases). Germline assignment: CDR1 MNHEY and CDR2 SVGAGI. V gave up 7 bases and J gave up 2 bases, with 11 bases separating them. CDR3 length: 13 residues. CDR3 nucleotide sequence: TGTGCCAGCAAGACAGACCTAAACTATGGCTACACCTTC. It is translated as CASKTDLNYGYTF.

The V gene is TRBV6-5, the J gene TRBJ1-2; D ambiguous. CDR1 MNHEY and CDR2 SVGAGI come from the germline V gene. There are 13 residues in the CDR3. Trimming left V 5 bases short and J 7 bases short, with 14 bases between. CDR3 nucleotide sequence: TGTGCCAGCAGTCCCGGGAGCTCCGGTGGCTACACCTTC. This encodes CASSPGSSGGYTF.

As regards this clone: This sample also contains other DNA sequences that code for the same CDR3. This chain connects TRBV5-1 to TRBJ2-7; maybe TRBD1 (5 bases). CDR3 size: 12 residues. Trimming removed 1 base from V and 5 bases from J, with 7 bases in between. Germline CDR1 SGHRS, CDR2 YFSETQ. DNA for the CDR3: TGCGCCAGCAGCTTGCAGGGAAACGAGCAGTACTTC. Its protein product is CASSLQGNEQYF.

The V call is TRBV2, the J call TRBJ2-2, with TRBD1 matching over 11 bases. CDR3 length: 16 amino acids. V lost 2 bases and J lost 4; bases outside the gene matches: 3. In germline, CDR1 is SNHLY, CDR2 FYNNEI. The CDR3 spells CASSERGQGATGELFF. The DNA of the CDR3 is TGTGCCAGCAGTGAAAGAGGACAGGGGGCCACCGGGGAGCTGTTTTTT.

A few counts support this clone. J is TRBJ2-7 and V is TRBV4-2; 7 bases are shared with TRBD1. J was trimmed by 2 bases and V by 0 bases; bases with no gene match: 10. The CDR3 runs to 17 residues. Germline assignment: CDR1 LGHNA and CDR2 YNFKEQ. The CDR3 loop is CASSQDRMGQNTYEQYF. Here the CDR3 DNA reads TGTGCCAGCAGCCAAGATAGGATGGGACAGAATACCTACGAGCAGTACTTC.

The rearrangement joins TRBV27 to TRBJ2-7; weak D call: TRBD2 (5 bases). This CDR3 has 13 residues. Germline CDR1 reads MNHEY; CDR2 reads SMNVEV (reference sequence). V lost 2 bases to trimming and J lost 5 bases, with 10 bases between them. CDR3 nucleotides: TGTGCCAGCAGTTTAGAGGGTACGCACGAGCAGTACTTC. This gives the protein CASSLEGTHEQYF.